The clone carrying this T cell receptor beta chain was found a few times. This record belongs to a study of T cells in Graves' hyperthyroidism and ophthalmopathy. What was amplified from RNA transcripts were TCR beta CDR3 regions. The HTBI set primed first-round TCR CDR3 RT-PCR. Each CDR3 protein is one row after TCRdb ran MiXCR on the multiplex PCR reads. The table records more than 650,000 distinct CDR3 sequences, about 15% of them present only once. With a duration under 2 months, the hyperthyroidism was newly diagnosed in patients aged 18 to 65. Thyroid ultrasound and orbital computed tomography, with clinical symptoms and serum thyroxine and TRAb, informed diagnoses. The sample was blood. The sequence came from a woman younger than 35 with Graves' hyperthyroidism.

The CDR3 sequence is CSVVGLAGLSYEQYF. The CDR3 coding sequence is TGCAGCGTTGTTGGACTAGCGGGGCTCTCCTACGAGCAGTACTTC. J is TRBJ2-7 and V is TRBV29-1; 12 nucleotides agree with TRBD2. J lost 0 bases, V lost 4 bases, and 4 bases had no gene match. Looked up from germline, CDR1 is SQVTM and CDR2 is ANQGSEA. The CDR3 consists of 15 residues.